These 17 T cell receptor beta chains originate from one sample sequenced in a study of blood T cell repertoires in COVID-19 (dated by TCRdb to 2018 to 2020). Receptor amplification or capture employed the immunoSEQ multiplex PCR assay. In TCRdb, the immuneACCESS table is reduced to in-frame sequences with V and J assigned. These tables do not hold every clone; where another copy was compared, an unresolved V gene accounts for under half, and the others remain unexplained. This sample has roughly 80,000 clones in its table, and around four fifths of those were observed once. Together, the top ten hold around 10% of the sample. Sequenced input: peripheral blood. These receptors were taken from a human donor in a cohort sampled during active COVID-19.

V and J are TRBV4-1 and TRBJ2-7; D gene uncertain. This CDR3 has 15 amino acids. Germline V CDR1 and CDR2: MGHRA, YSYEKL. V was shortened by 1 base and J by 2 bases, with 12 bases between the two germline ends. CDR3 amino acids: CASSQAPSGPYEQYF. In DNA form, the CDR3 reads TGCGCCAGCAGCCAAGCTCCCAGTGGGCCCTACGAGCAGTACTTC.

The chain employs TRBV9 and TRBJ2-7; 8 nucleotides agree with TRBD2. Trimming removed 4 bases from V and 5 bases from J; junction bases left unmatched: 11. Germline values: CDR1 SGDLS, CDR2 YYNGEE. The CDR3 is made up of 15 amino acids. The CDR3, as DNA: TGTGCCAGCAGCCCCTCCGGGGGGGCTGACCACGAGCAGTACTTC. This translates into CASSPSGGADHEQYF.

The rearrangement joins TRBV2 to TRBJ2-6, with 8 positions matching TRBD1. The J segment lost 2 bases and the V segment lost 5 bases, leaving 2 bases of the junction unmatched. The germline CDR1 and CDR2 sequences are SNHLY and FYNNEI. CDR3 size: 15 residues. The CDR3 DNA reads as TGTGCCAGCAGTTGGGACAGGACTGGGGCCAACGTCCTGACTTTC. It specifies CASSWDRTGANVLTF. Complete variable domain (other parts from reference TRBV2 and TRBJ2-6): EPEVTQTPSHQVTQMGQEVILRCVPISNHLYFYWYRQILGQKVEFLVSFYNNEISEKSEIFDDQFSVERPDGSNFTLKIRSTKLEDSAMYFCASSWDRTGANVLTFGAGSRLTVL.

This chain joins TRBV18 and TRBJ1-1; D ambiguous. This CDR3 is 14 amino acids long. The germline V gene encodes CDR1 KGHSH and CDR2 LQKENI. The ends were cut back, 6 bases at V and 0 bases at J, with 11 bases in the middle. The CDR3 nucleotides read TGTGCCAGCTCCCTAGAAATCATGAACACTGAAGCTTTCTTT. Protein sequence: CASSLEIMNTEAFF.

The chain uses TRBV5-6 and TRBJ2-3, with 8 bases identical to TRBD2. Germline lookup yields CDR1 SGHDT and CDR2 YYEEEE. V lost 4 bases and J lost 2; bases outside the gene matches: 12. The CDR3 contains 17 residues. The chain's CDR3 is CASSPIQSGGFTDTQYF. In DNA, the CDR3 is TGTGCCAGCAGCCCGATTCAAAGCGGGGGCTTCACAGATACGCAGTATTTT. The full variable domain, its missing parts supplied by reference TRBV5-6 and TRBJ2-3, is DAGVTQSPTHLIKTRGQQVTLRCSPKSGHDTVSWYQQALGQGPQFIFQYYEEEERQRGNFPDRFSGHQFPNYSSELNVNALLLGDSALYLCASSPIQSGGFTDTQYFGPGTRLTVL.

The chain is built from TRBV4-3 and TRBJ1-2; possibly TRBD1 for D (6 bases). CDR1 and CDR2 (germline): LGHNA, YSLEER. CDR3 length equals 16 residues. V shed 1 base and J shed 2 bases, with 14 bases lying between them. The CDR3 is CASSQGGQGQNYGYTF. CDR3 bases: TGCGCCAGCAGCCAAGGTGGTCAGGGGCAAAACTATGGCTACACCTTC.

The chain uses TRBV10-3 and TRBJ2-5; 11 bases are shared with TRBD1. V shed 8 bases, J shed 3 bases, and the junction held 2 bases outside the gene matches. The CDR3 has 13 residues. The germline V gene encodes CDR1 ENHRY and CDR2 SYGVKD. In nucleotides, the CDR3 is TGTGCCATCCGGACAGGGGGCGAAGAGACCCAGTACTTC. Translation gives CAIRTGGEETQYF.

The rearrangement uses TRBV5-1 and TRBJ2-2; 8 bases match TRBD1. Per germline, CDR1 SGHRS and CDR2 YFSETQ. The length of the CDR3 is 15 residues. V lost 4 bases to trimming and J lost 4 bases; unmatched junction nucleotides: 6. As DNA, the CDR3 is TGCGCCAGCAGCCTGGGACAGGTCTCCACCGGGGAGCTGTTTTTT. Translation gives CASSLGQVSTGELFF.

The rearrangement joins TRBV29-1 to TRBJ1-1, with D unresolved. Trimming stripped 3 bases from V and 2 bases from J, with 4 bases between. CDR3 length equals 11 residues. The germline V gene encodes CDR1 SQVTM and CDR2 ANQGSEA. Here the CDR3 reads CSVETNTEAFF. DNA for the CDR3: TGCAGCGTTGAGACTAACACTGAAGCTTTCTTT.

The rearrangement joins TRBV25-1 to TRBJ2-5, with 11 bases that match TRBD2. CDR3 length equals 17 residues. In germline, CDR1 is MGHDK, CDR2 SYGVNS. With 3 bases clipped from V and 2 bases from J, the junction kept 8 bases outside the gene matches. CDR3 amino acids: CASSEVSGGARQETQYF. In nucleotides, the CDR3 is TGTGCCAGCAGTGAGGTTAGCGGGGGGGCAAGGCAAGAGACCCAGTACTTC. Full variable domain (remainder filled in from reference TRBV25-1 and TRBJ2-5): EADIYQTPRYLVIGTGKKITLECSQTMGHDKMYWYQQDPGMELHLIHYSYGVNSTEKGDLSSESTVSRIRTEHFPLTLESARPSHTSQYLCASSEVSGGARQETQYFGPGTRLLVL.

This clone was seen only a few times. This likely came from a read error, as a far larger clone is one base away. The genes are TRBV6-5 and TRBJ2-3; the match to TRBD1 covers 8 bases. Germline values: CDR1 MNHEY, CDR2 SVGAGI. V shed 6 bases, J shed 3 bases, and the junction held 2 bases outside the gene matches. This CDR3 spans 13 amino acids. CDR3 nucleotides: TGTGCCAGCAGAAGACAGGGGACAGATACGCAGTATTTT. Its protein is CASRRQGTDTQYF.

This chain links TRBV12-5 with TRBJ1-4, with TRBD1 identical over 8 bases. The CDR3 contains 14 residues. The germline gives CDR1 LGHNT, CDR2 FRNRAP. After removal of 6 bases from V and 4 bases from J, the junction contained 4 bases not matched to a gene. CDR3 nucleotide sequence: TGTGCTAGTGGCTCGGACAGGGATAATGAAAAACTGTTTTTT. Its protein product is CASGSDRDNEKLFF.

CDR3 DNA: TGTGCCAGCAGTTACCAGACAGGGTATGGCTACACCTTC. Translating gives CASSYQTGYGYTF. This chain joins TRBV6-5 and TRBJ1-2; 7 bases match TRBD1. Germline CDR1 reads MNHEY; CDR2 reads SVGAGI. With 2 bases clipped from V and 5 bases from J, the junction kept 2 bases outside the gene matches. The CDR3 consists of 13 residues.

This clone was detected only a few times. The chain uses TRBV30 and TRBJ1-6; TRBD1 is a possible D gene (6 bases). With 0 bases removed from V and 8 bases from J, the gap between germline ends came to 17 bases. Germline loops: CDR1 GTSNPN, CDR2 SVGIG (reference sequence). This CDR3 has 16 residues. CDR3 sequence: CAWSVPRGARDSPLHF. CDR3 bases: TGTGCCTGGAGTGTCCCCCGGGGGGCACGGGATTCACCCCTCCACTTT.

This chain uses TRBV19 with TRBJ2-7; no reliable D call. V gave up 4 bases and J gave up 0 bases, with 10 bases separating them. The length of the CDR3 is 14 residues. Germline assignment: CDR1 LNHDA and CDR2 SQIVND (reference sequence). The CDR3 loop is CASSRAGSSYEQYF. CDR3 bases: TGTGCCAGTAGTAGGGCAGGTTCCTCCTACGAGCAGTACTTC.

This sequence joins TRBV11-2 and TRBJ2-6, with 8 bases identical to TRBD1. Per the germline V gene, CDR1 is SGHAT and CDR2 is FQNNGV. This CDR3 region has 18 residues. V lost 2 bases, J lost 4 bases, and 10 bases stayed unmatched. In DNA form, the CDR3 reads TGTGCCAGCAGCTTAAGGTTGCAGGGGGCACAGGGGGCCAACGTCCTGACTTTC. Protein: CASSLRLQGAQGANVLTF. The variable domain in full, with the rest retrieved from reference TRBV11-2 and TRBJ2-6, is EAGVAQSPRYKIIEKRQSVAFWCNPISGHATLYWYQQILGQGPKLLIQFQNNGVVDDSQLPKDRFSAERLKGVDSTLKIQPAKLEDSAVYLCASSLRLQGAQGANVLTFGAGSRLTVL.

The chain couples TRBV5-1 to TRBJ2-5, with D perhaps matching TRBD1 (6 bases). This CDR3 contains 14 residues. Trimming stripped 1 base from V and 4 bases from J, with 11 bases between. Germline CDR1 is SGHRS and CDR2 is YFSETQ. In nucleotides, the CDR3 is TGCGCCAGCAGCTTGTATTCAGGGGTAGAGACCCAGTACTTC. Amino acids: CASSLYSGVETQYF.